This T cell receptor (beta chain) was sequenced in a study of blood T cell repertoires in COVID-19. Study information: Collection of acute and convalescent COVID-19 samples took place in the United States, Italy and Spain. The cDNA or gDNA used as material had been derived from T cells, B-cell-depleted T cells, or PBMCs.

Between the trimmed V and J ends, which lost 6 bases and 5 bases, there was a span of 14 bases. CDR3 length: 14 amino acids. Germline CDR1 reads MNHEY; CDR2 reads SVGEGT. Study processing details: Amplification of reference gene primers provided the estimated nucleated cell counts. The table came from immunoSEQ multiplex PCR; TCRdb's copy has only in-frame clones and leaves some out. The V and J calls and clone size come from that table; D and trimming were worked out from the DNA. Of 120,000 or so clones detected, around 87% appear once; the ten largest clones hold approximately 8%. The rearrangement links TRBV6-2 or TRBV6-3 to TRBJ2-1; the D gene is possibly TRBD2 (5 bases). The receptor's source is a man aged 50 to 59 with acute or convalescent COVID-19. The sample comprised peripheral blood. The CDR3 region is CASRPIQRDNEQFF. The CDR3, as DNA: TGTGCCAGCAGGCCTATTCAGAGGGACAATGAGCAGTTCTTC.